This T cell receptor (beta chain) was identified during a study of blood T cell repertoires in COVID-19. Study in general: The origin of the acute and convalescent COVID-19 samples was the United States, Italy and Spain. T cells, B-cell-depleted T cells, or PBMCs supplied cDNA or gDNA.

Original analysis: Estimates of nucleated cell counts were drawn from the amplification of reference gene primers. Data came from immunoSEQ multiplex PCR; TCRdb stores just in-frame clones and leaves some out. V and J calls and clone size follow that table, whereas D and trimming were derived from the DNA. The profile shows about 140,000 clones, approximately 83% of them singletons. Germline assignment: CDR1 MNHEY and CDR2 SVGAGI. The CDR3 loop spans 14 amino acids. V lost 2 bases to trimming and J lost 5 bases, with 10 bases between them. The receptor comes from a human donor in a cohort sampled during active COVID-19. The rearrangement links TRBV6-5 to TRBJ1-5; no definite D call. Sequencing was performed on peripheral blood. The CDR3 sequence is CASSYPGGDQPQHF. For the CDR3, the DNA is TGTGCCAGCAGTTACCCGGGTGGAGATCAGCCCCAGCATTTT.